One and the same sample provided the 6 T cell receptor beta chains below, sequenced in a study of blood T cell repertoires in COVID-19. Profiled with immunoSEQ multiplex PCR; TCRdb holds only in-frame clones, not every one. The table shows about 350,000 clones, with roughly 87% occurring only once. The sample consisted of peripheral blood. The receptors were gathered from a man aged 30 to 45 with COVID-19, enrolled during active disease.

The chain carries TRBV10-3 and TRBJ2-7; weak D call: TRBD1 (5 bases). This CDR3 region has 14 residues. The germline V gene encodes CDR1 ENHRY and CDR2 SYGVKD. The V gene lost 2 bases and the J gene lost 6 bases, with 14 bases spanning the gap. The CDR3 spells CAISEKPGSLEQYF. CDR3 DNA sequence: TGTGCCATCAGTGAGAAGCCAGGGTCTCTCGAGCAGTACTTC.

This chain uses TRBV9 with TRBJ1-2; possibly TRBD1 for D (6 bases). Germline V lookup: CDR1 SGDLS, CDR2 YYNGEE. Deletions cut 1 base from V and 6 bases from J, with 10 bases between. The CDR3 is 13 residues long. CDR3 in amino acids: CASSVLTGNGYTF. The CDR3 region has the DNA TGTGCCAGCAGCGTACTTACAGGGAATGGCTACACCTTC.

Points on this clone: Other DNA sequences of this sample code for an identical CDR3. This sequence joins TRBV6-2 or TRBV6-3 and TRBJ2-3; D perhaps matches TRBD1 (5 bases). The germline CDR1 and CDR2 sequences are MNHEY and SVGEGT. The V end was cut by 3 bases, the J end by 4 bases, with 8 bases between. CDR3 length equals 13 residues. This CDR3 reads CASSYRGPDTQYF. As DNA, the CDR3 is TGTGCCAGCAGTTATAGGGGTCCAGATACGCAGTATTTT.

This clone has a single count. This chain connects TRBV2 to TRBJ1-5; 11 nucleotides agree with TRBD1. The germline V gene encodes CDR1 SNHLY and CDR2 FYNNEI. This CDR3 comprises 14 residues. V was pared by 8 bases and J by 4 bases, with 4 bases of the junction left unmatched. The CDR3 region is CASGGQGVNQPQHF. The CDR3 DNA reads TGTGCCAGCGGGGGACAGGGGGTAAATCAGCCCCAGCATTTT.

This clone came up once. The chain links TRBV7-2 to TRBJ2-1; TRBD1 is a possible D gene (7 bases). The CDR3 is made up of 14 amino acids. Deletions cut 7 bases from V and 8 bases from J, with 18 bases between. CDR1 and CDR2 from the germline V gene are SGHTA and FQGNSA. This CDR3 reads CASNWRQGLHEQFF. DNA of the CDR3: TGTGCCAGCAATTGGCGACAGGGACTCCATGAGCAGTTCTTC. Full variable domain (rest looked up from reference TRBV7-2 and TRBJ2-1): GAGVSQSPSNKVTEKGKDVELRCDPISGHTALYWYRQSLGQGLEFLIYFQGNSAPDKSGLPSDRFSAERTGGSVSTLTIQRTQQEDSAVYLCASNWRQGLHEQFFGPGTRLTVL.

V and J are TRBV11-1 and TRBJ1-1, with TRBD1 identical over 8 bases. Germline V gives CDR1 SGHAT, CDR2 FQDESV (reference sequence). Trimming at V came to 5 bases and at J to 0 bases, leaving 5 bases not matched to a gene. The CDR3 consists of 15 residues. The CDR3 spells CASSIQGALNTEAFF. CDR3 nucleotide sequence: TGTGCCAGCAGCATCCAGGGGGCTTTGAACACTGAAGCTTTCTTT.